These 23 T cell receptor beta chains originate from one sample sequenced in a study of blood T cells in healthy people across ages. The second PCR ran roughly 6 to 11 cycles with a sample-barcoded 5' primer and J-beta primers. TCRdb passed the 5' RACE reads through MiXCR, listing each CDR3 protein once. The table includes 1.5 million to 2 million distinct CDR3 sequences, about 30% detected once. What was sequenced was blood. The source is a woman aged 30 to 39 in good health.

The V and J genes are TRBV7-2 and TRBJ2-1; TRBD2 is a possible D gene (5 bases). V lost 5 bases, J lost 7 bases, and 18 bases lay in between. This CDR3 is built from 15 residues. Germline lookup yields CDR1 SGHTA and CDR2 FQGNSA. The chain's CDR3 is CASSPGEGRGNEQFF. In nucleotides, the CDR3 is TGTGCCAGCAGCCCCGGCGAGGGCCGAGGGAATGAGCAGTTCTTC.

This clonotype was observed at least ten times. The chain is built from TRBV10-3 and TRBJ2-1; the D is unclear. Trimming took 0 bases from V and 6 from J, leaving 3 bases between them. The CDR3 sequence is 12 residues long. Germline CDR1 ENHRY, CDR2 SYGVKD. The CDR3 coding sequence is TGTGCCATCAGTGAGTCATTCAATGAGCAGTTCTTC. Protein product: CAISESFNEQFF.

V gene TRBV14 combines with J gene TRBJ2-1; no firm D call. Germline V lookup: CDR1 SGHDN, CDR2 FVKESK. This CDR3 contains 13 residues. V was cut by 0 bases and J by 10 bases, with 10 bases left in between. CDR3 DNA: TGTGCCAGCAGCCAAGAATTTCTCTTGGAGCAGTTCTTC. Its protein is CASSQEFLLEQFF.

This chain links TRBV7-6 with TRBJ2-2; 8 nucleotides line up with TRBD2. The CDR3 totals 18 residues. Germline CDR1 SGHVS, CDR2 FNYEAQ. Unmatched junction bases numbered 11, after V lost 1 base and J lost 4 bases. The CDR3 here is CASSLEAAAGGSTGELFF. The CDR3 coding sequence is TGTGCCAGCAGCTTAGAGGCGGCTGCGGGGGGCAGCACCGGGGAGCTGTTTTTT.

Here the CDR3 DNA reads TGTGCCAGCAGCGCTCGGACTAGCGGAAGCTCCTACAATGAGCAGTTCTTC. Translated, it gives CASSARTSGSSYNEQFF. The chain links TRBV9 to TRBJ2-1, with 10 nucleotides matching TRBD2. This CDR3 spans 17 amino acids. CDR1 is SGDLS, CDR2 YYNGEE, per germline. V dropped 3 bases and J dropped 0; count of bases not matched to a gene: 6.

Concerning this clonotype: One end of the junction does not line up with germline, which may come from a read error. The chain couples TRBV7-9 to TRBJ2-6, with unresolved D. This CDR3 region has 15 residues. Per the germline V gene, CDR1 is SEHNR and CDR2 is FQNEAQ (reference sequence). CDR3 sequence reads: CAGSTRVAGANVLTF. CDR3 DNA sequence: TGTGCCGGCAGTACCAGAGTTGCTGGGGCCAACGTCCTGACTTTC.

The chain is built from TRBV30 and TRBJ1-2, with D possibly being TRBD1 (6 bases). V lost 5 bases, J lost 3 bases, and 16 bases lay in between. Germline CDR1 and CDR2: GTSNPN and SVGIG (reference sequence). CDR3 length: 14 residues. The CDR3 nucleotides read TGTGCCTGGGGGCCCGACAGGCCCTACTATGGCTACACCTTC. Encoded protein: CAWGPDRPYYGYTF.

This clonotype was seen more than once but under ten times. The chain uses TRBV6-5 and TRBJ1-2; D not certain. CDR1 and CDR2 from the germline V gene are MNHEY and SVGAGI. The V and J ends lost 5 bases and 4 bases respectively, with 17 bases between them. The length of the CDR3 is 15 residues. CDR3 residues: CASSMGPSRAYGYTF. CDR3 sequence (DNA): TGTGCCAGCAGTATGGGCCCCTCTAGGGCCTATGGCTACACCTTC.

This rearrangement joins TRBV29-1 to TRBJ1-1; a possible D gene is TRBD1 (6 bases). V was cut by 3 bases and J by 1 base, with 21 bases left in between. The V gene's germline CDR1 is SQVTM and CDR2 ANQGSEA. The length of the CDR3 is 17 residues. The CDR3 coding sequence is TGCAGCGTTGACGGGCAGGGGACCCTCTTGAGGAACACTGAAGCTTTCTTT. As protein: CSVDGQGTLLRNTEAFF.

CDR3 DNA sequence: TGTGCCAGCAGCCCAGGGGGCGTGAGGGGCCACACCTTC. Its protein is CASSPGGVRGHTF. J is TRBJ1-2 and V is TRBV7-9; 8 bases agree with TRBD1. The CDR3 extends over 13 amino acids. Germline CDR1 SEHNR, CDR2 FQNEAQ (reference sequence). V was pared by 5 bases and J by 12 bases, with 11 bases of the junction left unmatched.

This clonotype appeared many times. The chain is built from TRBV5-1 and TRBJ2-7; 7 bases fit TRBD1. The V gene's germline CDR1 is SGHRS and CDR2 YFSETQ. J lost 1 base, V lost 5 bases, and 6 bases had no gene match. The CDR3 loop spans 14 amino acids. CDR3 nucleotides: TGCGCCAGCAGTCCAGGACAGGAGTCCTACGAGCAGTACTTC. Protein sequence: CASSPGQESYEQYF.

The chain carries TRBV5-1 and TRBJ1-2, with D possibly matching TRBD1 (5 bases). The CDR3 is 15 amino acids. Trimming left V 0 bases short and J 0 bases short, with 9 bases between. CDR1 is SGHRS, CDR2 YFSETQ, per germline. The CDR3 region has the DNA TGCGCCAGCAGCTTGGACAGGCCCGCTAACTATGGCTACACCTTC. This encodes CASSLDRPANYGYTF. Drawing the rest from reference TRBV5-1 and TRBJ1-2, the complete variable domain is KAGVTQTPRYLIKTRGQQVTLSCSPISGHRSVSWYQQTPGQGLQFLFEYFSETQRNKGNFPGRFSGRQFSNSRSEMNVSTLELGDSALYLCASSLDRPANYGYTFGSGTRLTVV.

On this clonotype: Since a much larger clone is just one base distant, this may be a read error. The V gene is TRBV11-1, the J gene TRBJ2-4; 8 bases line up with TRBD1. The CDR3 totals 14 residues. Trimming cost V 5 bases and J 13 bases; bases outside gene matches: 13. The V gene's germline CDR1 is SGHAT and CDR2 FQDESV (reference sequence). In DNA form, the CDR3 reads TGTGCCAGCAGCGGACAGGGTAACCGGAATGAGCAGTACTTC. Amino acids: CASSGQGNRNEQYF.

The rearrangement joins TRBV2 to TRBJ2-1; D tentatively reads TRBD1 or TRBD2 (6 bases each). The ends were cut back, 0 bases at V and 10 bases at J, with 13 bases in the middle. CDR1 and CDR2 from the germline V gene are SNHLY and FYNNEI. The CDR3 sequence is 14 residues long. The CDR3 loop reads CASSEAGGSREQFF. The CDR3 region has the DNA TGTGCCAGCAGTGAAGCGGGGGGCTCTCGAGAGCAGTTCTTC.

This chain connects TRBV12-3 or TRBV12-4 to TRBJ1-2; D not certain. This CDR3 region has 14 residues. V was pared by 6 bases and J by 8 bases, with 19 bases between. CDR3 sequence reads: CASSRTVPLKGYTF. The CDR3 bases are TGTGCCAGCAGCCGGACGGTTCCTCTTAAGGGCTACACCTTC.

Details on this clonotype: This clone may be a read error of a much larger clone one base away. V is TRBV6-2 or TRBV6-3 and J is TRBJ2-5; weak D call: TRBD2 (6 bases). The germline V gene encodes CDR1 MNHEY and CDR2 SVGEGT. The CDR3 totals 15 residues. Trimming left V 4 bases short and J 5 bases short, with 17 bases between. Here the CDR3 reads CASSSAGTSEETQYF. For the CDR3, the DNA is TGTGCCAGCAGTTCTGCGGGAACTTCCGAGGAGACCCAGTACTTC.

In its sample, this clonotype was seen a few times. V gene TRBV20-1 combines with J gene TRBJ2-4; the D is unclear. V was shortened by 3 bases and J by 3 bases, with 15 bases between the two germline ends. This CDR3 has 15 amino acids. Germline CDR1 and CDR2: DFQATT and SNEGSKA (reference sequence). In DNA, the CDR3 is TGCAGTGCTAGGTCGGGTAATGAAATCAAAAACATTCAGTACTTC. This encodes CSARSGNEIKNIQYF.

The DNA of the CDR3 is TGTGCCAGCAGCTTAGTAGTGGGGGCCGAGGACCCCTACGAGCAGTACTTC. Encoded protein: CASSLVVGAEDPYEQYF. V usage is TRBV11-1 and J usage is TRBJ2-7; D might be TRBD1 (6 bases). The CDR3 runs 17 residues. The germline V gene encodes CDR1 SGHAT and CDR2 FQDESV (reference sequence). V shed 1 base and J shed 2 bases, with 18 bases lying between them. Full variable domain (missing parts from reference TRBV11-1 and TRBJ2-7): EAEVAQSPRYKITEKSQAVAFWCDPISGHATLYWYRQILGQGPELLVQFQDESVVDDSQLPKDRFSAERLKGVDSTLKIQPAELGDSAMYLCASSLVVGAEDPYEQYFGPGTRLTVT.

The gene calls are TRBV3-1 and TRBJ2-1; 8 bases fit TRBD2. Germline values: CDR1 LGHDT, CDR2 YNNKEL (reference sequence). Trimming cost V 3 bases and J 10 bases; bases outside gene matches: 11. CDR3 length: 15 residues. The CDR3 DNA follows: TGTGCCAGCAGCCAGTTCGGGGGGGCGAAGGTGGAGCAGTTCTTC. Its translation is CASSQFGGAKVEQFF.

The CDR3 reads CASFRTLRTEAFF. For the CDR3, the DNA is TGTGCCAGCTTTCGGACCTTGAGGACTGAAGCTTTCTTT. The rearrangement joins TRBV6-5 to TRBJ1-1; D call uncertain. V lost 8 bases and J lost 5, with 15 bases in between. Looked up from germline, CDR1 is MNHEY and CDR2 is SVGAGI. The CDR3 runs to 13 residues.

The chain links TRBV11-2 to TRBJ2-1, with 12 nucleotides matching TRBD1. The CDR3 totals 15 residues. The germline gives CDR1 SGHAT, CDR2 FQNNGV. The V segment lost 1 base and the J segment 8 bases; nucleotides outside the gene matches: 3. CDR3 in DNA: TGTGCCAGCAGCTTAGCCGGGACAGGGGGCTATGAGCAGTTCTTC. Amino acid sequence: CASSLAGTGGYEQFF.

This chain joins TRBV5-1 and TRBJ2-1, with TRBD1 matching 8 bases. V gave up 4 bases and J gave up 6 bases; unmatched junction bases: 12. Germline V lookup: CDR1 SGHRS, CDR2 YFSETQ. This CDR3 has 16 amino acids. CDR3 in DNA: TGCGCCAGCAGCGCCGAGACAGGGGTAGGAGGCAATGAGCAGTTCTTC. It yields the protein CASSAETGVGGNEQFF.

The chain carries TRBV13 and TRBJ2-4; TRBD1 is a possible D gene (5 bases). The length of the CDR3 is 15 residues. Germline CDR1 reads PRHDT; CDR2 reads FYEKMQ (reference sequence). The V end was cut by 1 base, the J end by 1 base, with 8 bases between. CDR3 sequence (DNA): TGTGCCAGCAGCTTAGAGACAGATGCCAAAAACATTCAGTACTTC. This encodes CASSLETDAKNIQYF.